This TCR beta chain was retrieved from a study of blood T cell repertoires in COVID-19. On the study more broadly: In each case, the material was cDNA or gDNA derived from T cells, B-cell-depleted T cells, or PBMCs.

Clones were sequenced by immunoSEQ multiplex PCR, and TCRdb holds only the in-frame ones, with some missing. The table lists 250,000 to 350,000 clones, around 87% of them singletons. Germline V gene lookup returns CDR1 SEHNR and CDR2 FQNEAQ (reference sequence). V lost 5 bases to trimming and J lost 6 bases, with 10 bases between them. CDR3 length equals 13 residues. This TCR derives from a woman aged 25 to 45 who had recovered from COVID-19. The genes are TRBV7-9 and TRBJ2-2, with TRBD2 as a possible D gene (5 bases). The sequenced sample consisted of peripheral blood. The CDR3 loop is CASSTLASGELFF. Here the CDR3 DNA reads TGTGCCAGCAGCACCTTAGCGTCCGGGGAGCTGTTTTTT.